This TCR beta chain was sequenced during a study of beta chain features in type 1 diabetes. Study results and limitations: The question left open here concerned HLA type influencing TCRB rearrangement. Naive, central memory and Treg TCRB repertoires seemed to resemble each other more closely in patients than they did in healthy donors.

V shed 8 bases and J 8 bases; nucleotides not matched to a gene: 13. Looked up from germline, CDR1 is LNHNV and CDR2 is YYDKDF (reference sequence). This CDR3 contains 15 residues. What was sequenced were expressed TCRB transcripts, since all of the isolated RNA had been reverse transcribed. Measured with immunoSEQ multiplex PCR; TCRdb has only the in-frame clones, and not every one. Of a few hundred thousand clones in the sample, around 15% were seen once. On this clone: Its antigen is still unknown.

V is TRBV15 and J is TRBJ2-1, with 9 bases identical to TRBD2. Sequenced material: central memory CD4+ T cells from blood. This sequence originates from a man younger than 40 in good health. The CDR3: CATGAGLALVHEQFF. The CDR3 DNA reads TGTGCCACCGGGGCAGGACTAGCGTTGGTGCATGAGCAGTTCTTC.